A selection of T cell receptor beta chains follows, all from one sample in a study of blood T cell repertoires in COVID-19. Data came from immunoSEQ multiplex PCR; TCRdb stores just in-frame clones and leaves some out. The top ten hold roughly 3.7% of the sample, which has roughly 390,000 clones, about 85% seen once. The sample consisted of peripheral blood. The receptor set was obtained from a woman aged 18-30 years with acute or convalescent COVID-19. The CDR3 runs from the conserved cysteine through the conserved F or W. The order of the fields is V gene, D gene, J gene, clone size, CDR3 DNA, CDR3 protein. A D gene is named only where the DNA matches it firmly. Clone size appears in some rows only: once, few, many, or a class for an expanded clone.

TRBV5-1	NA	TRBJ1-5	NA	TGCGCCAGCAGCTTTACTAAAACCGGGAATAACAGCAATCAGCCCCAGCATTTT	CASSFTKTGNNSNQPQHF
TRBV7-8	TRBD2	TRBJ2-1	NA	TGTGCCAGCAGCACCCGACTAGCGAGCAATGAGCAGTTCTTC	CASSTRLASNEQFF
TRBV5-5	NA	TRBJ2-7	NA	TGTGCCAGCAGCCCGGACAATGGATTCGCCGAGCAGTACTTC	CASSPDNGFAEQYF
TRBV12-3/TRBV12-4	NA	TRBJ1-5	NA	TGTGCCAGCAGTTCGCGAAATCAGCCCCAGCATTTT	CASSSRNQPQHF
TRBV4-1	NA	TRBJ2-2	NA	TGCGCCAGCAGCCAAGCTGCCGGGACTGCGAACACCGGGGAGCTGTTTTTT	CASSQAAGTANTGELFF
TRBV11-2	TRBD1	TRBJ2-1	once	TGTGCCAGCAGCCCCCGGGACAGTCAAAAGCAGTTCTTC	CASSPRDSQKQFF
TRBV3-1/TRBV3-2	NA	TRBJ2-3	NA	TGTGCCAGCAGCCAAGCCGGTGAGGGTAGCACAGATACGCAGTATTTT	CASSQAGEGSTDTQYF
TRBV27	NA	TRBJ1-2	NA	TGTGCCAGCAGTGCCCGGGAGACCCCTATCGACTACACCTTC	CASSARETPIDYTF
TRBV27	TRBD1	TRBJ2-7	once	TGTGCCAGCAGTGGACGATCCGGGACAGGTCTCCTTCAGCAGTACTTC	CASSGRSGTGLLQQYF
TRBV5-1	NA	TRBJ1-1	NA	TGCGCCAGCAGCTTGGAGGGTCAGGGAGGCACTGAAGCTTTCTTT	CASSLEGQGGTEAFF
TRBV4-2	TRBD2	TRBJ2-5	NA	TGTGCCAGCAGCCAAGTGGGGATAAGCGGGGGGGCCCAAGAGACCCAGTACTTC	CASSQVGISGGAQETQYF
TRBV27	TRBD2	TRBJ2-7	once	TGTGCCAGCAGTGCCAGGACTAGCGGGAGCTACGAGCAGTACTTC	CASSARTSGSYEQYF
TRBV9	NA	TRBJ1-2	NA	TGTGCCAGCAGCCACCCCGTTGCGGGGGGCTATGGCTACACCTTC	CASSHPVAGGYGYTF
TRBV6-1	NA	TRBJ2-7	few	TGTGCCAGCAGTGACAGCGTCTCTGAGCAGTACTTC	CASSDSVSEQYF
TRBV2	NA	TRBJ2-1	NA	TGTGCCAGCATGGGGGGGCGGAATGAGCAGTTCTTC	CASMGGRNEQFF
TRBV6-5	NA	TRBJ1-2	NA	TGTGCCAGCAGTTACTCCCCCGCGGGGGGAGGCTACACCTTC	CASSYSPAGGGYTF
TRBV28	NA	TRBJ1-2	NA	TGTGCCAGCAGTTCCCCCTCGGTGAGCTACACCTTC	CASSSPSVSYTF
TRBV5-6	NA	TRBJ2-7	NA	TGTGCCAGCAGCTTGGGCAGGTTAGAAGAGCAGTACTTC	CASSLGRLEEQYF
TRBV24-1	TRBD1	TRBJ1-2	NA	TGTGCCACCAGTGATTCGCCCGGGACAGAGGGCTACACCTTC	CATSDSPGTEGYTF
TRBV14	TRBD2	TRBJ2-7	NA	TGTGCCAGCAGCCAATACCTAGCGGGGGGTCCCTACGAGCAGTACTTC	CASSQYLAGGPYEQYF
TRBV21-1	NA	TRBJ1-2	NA	TGTGCCAGCAGCAAAGCGCAGGGACAGGAATATGGCTACACCTTC	CASSKAQGQEYGYTF
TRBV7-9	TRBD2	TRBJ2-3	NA	TGTGCCAGCAGCCAGTTAGCGGGGGGGCCTTTAACGACAGATACGCAGTATTTT	CASSQLAGGPLTTDTQYF
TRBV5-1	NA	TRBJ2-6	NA	TGCGCCAGCAGCACACCCTCAGGAACGGGGGCCAACGTCCTGACTTTC	CASSTPSGTGANVLTF
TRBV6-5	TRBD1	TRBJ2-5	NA	TGTGCCAGCAGTTACGACAGGGGAAAAGAGACCCAGTACTTC	CASSYDRGKETQYF
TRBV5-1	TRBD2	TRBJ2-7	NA	TGCGCCAGCAGCGATCTTATGAGCGGGGGGACCGAGCAGTACTTC	CASSDLMSGGTEQYF
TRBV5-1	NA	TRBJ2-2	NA	TGCGCCAGCAGCTTCGACAGCTACACCACCGGGGAGCTGTTTTTT	CASSFDSYTTGELFF
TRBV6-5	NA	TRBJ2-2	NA	TGTGCCAGCAGTTTCGGAGATCACACCGGGGAGCTGTTTTTT	CASSFGDHTGELFF
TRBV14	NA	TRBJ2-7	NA	TGTGCCAGCAGCCAAACTTCTCTAGTAACCTACGAGCAGTACTTC	CASSQTSLVTYEQYF
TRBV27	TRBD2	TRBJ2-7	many	TGTGCCAGCAGTTCCCCGGGACTAGGCCCTGGAAGGAAGCAGTACTTC	CASSSPGLGPGRKQYF
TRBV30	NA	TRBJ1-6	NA	TGTGCCTGGAGTGTACAGGACGCTTCACCCCTCCACTTT	CAWSVQDASPLHF
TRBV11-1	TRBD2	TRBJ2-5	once	TGTGCCAGCAGCGAGACTAGCGGGGGTGCTCCCCAGTACTTC	CASSETSGGAPQYF
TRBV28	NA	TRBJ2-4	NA	TGTGCCAGCAGTACCCGAGGTCTAGCCAAAAACATTCAGTACTTC	CASSTRGLAKNIQYF
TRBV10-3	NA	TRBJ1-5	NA	TGTGCCATCGGGCGAAGTCAGCCCCAGCATTTT	CAIGRSQPQHF
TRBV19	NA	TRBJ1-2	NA	TGTGCCAGTAGTTCGTTACCGGGACTAACTAACTATGGCTACACCTTC	CASSSLPGLTNYGYTF
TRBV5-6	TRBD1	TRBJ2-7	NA	TGTGCCAGCAGCATCCTAATGACAGGGCTCTACGAGCAGTACTTC	CASSILMTGLYEQYF
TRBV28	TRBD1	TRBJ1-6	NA	TGTGCCAGCAGGACAGGGGAGGGTTCACCCCTCCACTTT	CASRTGEGSPLHF
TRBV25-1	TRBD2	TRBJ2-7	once	TGTGCCAGCAGCCCCTCCCGTTTTACTAGCGGGAGCGGCTACGAGCAGTACTTC	CASSPSRFTSGSGYEQYF
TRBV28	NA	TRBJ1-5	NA	TGTGCCAGCAGTTTGGCGGGGTCCTATCAGCCCCAGCATTTT	CASSLAGSYQPQHF
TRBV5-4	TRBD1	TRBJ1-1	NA	TGTGCCAGCAGCGGGCAGGGACAGGGGAACACTGAAGCTTTCTTT	CASSGQGQGNTEAFF
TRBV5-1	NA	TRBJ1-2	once	TGCGCCAGCAGCCCAGACGGACAGACCGGCTACACCTTC	CASSPDGQTGYTF
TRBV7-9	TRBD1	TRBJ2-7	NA	TGTGCCAGCAGCTCTCCCCCGACAGGGCGAGACTACGAGCAGTACTTC	CASSSPPTGRDYEQYF
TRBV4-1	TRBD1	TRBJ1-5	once	TGCGCCAGCAGCCAAGACGGGACAGGGTTATCGCCCCAGCATTTT	CASSQDGTGLSPQHF
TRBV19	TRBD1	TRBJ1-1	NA	TGTGCCAGTAGACCCGTCCCGGGACAGGAATCGAACACTGAAGCTTTCTTT	CASRPVPGQESNTEAFF
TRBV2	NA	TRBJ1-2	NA	TGTGCCAGCAGTGTAGGGAGTTACGGCTACACCTTC	CASSVGSYGYTF
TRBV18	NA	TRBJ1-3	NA	TGTGCCAGCTCACCAGTGTTGAGCGGGCAGGGAGGAAACACCATATATTTT	CASSPVLSGQGGNTIYF
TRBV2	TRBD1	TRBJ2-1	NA	TGTGCCAGTAACCCGGGACAGGGGTTCAATGAGCAGTTCTTC	CASNPGQGFNEQFF
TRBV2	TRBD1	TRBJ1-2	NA	TGTGCCAGCAGGGATCCGGACAGGGGCGTGACTGGCTACACCTTC	CASRDPDRGVTGYTF
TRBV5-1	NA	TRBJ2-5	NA	TGCGCCAGCAGCACTCTTCCTAGAGAGACCCAGTACTTC	CASSTLPRETQYF
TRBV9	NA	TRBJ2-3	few	TGTGCCAGCAGCGGAAAAAGACAGGCTACAGATACGCAGTATTTT	CASSGKRQATDTQYF
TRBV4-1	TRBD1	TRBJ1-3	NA	TGCGCCAGCAGCCAAGATCAGTATGGGACAGGCCGCCTCTCTGGAAACACCATATATTTT	CASSQDQYGTGRLSGNTIYF
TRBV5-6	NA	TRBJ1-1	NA	TGTGCCAGCAGCTCAATGCGAAGGGGGGGACCGAAGAACACTGAAGCTTTCTTT	CASSSMRRGGPKNTEAFF
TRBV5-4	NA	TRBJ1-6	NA	TGTGCCAGCAGCTTGACTTTGGCGGGGCAAGGTTCACCCCTCCACTTT	CASSLTLAGQGSPLHF
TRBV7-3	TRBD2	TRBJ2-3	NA	TGTGCCAGCAGCTTAGGGCTAGCGGTGGCAGATACGCAGTATTTT	CASSLGLAVADTQYF